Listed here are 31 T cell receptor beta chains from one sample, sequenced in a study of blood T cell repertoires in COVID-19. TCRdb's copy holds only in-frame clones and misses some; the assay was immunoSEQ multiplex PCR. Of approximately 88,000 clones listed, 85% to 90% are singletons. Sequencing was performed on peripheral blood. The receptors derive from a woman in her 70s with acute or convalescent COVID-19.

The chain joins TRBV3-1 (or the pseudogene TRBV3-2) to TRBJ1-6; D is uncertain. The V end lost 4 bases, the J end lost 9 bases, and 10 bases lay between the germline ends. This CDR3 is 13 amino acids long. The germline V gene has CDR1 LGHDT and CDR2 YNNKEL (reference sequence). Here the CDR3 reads CASSPSLGSPLHF. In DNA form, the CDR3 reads TGTGCCAGCAGCCCATCGCTCGGTTCACCCCTCCACTTT.

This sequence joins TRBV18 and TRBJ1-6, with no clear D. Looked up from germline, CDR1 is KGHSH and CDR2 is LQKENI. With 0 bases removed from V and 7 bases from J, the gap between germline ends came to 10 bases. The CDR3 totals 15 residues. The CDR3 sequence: CASSPPEGTNSPLHF. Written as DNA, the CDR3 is TGTGCCAGCTCACCACCGGAGGGTACGAATTCACCCCTCCACTTT.

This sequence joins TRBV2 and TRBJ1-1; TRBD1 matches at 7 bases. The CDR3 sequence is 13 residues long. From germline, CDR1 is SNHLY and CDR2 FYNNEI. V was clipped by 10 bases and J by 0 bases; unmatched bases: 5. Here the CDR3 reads CAIGRGLNTEAFF. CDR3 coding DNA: TGTGCCATCGGAAGGGGGCTGAACACTGAAGCTTTCTTT.

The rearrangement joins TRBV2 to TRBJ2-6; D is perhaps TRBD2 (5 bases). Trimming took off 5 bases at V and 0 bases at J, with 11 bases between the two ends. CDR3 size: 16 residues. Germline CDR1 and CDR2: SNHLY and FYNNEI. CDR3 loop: CASSRRGLSGANVLTF. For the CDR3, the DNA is TGTGCCAGCAGTAGAAGAGGGCTCTCTGGGGCCAACGTCCTGACTTTC.

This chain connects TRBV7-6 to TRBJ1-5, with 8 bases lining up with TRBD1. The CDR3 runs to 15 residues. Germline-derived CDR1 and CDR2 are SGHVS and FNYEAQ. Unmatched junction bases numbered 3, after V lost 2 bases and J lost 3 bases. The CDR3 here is CASSLTGGNNQPQHF. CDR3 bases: TGTGCCAGCAGCTTAACAGGGGGGAACAATCAGCCCCAGCATTTT.

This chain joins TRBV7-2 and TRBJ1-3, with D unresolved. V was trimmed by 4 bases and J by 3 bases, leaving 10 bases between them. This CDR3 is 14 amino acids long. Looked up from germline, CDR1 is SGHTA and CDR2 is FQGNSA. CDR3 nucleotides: TGTGCCAGCAGCTCCAACGGTGGTGGAAACACCATATATTTT. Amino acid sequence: CASSSNGGGNTIYF.

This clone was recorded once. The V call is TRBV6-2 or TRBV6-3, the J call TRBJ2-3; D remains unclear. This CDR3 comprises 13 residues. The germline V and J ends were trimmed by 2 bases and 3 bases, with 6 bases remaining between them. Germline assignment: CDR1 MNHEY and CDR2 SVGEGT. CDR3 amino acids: CASSYTYTDTQYF. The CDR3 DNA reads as TGTGCCAGCAGTTACACTTATACAGATACGCAGTATTTT.

This chain's CDR3 is CASTSHTGGTDTQYF. The CDR3 DNA is TGTGCCAGTACCTCACACACCGGGGGCACAGATACGCAGTATTTT. The V gene is TRBV19, the J gene TRBJ2-3; D may be TRBD2 (5 bases). Trimming took off 7 bases at V and 1 base at J, with 15 bases between the two ends. The CDR3 consists of 15 residues. Germline CDR1 and CDR2: LNHDA and SQIVND (reference sequence).

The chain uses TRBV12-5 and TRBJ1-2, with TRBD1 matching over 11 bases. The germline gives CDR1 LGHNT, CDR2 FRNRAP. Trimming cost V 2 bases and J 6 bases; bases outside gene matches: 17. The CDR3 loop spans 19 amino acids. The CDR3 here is CASGLQIGPRDRGGHGYTF. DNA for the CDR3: TGTGCTAGTGGTTTGCAGATTGGACCGAGGGACAGGGGGGGACATGGCTACACCTTC.

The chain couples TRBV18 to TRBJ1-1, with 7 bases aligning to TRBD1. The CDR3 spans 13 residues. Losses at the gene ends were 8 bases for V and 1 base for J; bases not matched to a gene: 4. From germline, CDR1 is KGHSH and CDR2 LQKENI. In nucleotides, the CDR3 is TGTGCCAGCGTCGGGACAGCGAACACTGAAGCTTTCTTT. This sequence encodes CASVGTANTEAFF.

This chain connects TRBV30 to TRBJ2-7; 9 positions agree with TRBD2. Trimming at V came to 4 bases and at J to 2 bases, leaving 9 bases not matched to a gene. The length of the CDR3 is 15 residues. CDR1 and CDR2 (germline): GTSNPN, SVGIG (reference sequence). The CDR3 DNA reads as TGTGCCTGGAACAGCGGGAGGACGGGCGCCTACGAGCAGTACGTC. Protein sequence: CAWNSGRTGAYEQYV.

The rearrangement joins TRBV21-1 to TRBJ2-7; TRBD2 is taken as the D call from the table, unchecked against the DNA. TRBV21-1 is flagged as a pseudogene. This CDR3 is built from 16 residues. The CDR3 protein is CASFKGGREGRYEQYV. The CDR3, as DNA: TGTGCCAGCTTTAAAGGTGGGCGGGAGGGCCGCTACGAGCAGTACGTC.

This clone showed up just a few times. The CDR3 nucleotides read TGCGCCAGCAGCTTGTCGGGCCAGGGGTTAGGTGAAGCTTTCTTT. Translation: CASSLSGQGLGEAFF. This rearrangement joins TRBV5-1 to TRBJ1-1; D is perhaps TRBD1 (6 bases). Between the trimmed V and J ends, which lost 1 base and 7 bases, there was a span of 17 bases. Germline V gene data show CDR1 as SGHRS and CDR2 as YFSETQ. This CDR3 comprises 15 residues.

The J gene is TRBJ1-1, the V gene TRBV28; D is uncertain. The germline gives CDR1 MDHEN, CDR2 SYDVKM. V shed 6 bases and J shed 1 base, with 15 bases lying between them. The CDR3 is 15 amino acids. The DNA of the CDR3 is TGTGCCAGCAGCCCTTCGAGGGCCCAGAACACTGAAGCTTTCTTT. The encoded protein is CASSPSRAQNTEAFF. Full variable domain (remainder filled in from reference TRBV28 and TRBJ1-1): DVKVTQSSRYLVKRTGEKVFLECVQDMDHENMFWYRQDPGLGLRLIYFSYDVKMKEKGDIPEGYSVSREKKERFSLILESASTNQTSMYLCASSPSRAQNTEAFFGQGTRLTVV.

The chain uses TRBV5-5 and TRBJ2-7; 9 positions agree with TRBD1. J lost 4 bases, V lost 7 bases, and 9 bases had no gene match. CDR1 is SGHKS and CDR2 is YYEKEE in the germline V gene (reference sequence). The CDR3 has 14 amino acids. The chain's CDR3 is CASGLQGARYEQYV. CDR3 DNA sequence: TGTGCCAGCGGACTACAGGGGGCCCGATACGAGCAGTACGTC.

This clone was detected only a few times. This chain's CDR3 is CASSPRPGLPSYNEQFF. DNA for the CDR3: TGTGCCAGCAGCCCCAGACCGGGACTACCCTCCTACAATGAGCAGTTCTTC. The chain joins TRBV14 to TRBJ2-1, with TRBD2 matching 7 bases. CDR1 is SGHDN and CDR2 is FVKESK in the germline V gene. The CDR3 contains 17 residues. V trimming: 4 bases; J trimming: 0 bases; junction bases outside the gene matches: 9. The full variable domain, with the rest looked up from reference TRBV14 and TRBJ2-1, is EAGVTQFPSHSVIEKGQTVTLRCDPISGHDNLYWYRRVMGKEIKFLLHFVKESKQDESGMPNNRFLAERTGGTYSTLKVQPAELEDSGVYFCASSPRPGLPSYNEQFFGPGTRLTVL.

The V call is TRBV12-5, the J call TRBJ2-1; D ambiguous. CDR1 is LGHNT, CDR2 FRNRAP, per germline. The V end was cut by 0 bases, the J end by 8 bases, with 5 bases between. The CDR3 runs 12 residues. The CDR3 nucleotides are TGTGCTAGTGGTTTGGTACTGGATGAGCAGTTCTTC. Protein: CASGLVLDEQFF.

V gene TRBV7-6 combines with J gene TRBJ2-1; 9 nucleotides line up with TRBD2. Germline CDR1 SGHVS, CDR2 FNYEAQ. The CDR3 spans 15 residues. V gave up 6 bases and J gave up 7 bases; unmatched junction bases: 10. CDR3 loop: CASSDVAGAGNEQFF. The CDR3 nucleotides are TGTGCCAGCAGTGATGTAGCGGGAGCTGGGAATGAGCAGTTCTTC.

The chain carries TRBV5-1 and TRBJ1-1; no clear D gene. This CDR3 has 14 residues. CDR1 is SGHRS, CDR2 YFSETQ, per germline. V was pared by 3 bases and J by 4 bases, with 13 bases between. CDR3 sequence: CASSSTDDGTEAFF. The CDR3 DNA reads TGCGCCAGCAGCTCTACAGACGACGGCACTGAAGCTTTCTTT.

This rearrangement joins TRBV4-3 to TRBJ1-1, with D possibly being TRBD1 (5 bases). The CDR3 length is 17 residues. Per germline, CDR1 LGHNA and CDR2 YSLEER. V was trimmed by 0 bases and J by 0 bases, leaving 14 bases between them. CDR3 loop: CASSQEGWGGVNTEAFF. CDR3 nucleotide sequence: TGCGCCAGCAGCCAAGAGGGTTGGGGGGGAGTGAACACTGAAGCTTTCTTT.

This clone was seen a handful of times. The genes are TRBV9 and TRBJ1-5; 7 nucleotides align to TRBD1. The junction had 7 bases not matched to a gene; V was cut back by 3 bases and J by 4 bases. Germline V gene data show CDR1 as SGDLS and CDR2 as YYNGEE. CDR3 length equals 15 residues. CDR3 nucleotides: TGTGCCAGCAGCGAATCTACAGGGGCGAATCAGCCCCAGCATTTT. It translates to CASSESTGANQPQHF.

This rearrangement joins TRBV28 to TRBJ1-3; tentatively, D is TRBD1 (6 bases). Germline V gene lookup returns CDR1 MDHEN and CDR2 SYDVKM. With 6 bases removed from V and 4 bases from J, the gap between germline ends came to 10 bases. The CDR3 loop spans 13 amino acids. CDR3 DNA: TGTGCCAGCAGGGGGACAACAGGAAACACCATATATTTT. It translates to CASRGTTGNTIYF.

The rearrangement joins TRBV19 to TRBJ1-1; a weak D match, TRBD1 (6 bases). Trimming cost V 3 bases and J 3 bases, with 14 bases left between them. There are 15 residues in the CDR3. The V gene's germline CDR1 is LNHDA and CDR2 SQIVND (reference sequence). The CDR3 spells CASSMGLAGDTEAFF. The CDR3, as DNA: TGTGCCAGTAGTATGGGTCTCGCAGGGGACACTGAAGCTTTCTTT. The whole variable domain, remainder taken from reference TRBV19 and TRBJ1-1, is DGGITQSPKYLFRKEGQNVTLSCEQNLNHDAMYWYRQDPGQGLRLIYYSQIVNDFQKGDIAEGYSVSREKKESFPLTVTSAQKNPTAFYLCASSMGLAGDTEAFFGQGTRLTVV.

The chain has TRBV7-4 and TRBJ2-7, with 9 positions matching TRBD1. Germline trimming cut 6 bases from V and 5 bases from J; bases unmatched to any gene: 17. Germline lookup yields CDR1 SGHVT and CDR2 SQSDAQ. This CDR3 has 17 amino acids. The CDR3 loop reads CASRPICTRDRENEQYV. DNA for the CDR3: TGTGCCAGCAGACCCATATGCACGCGGGACAGGGAGAACGAGCAGTACGTC.

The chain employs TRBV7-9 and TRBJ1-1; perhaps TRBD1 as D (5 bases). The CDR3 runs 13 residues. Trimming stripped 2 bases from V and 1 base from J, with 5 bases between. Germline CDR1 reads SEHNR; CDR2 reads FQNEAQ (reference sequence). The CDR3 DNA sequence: TGTGCCAGCAGCTTAACAGGGAACACTGAAGCTTTCTTT. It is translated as CASSLTGNTEAFF. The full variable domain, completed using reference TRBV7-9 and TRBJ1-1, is DTGVSQNPRHKITKRGQNVTFRCDPISEHNRLYWYRQTLGQGPEFLTYFQNEAQLEKSRLLSDRFSAERPKGSFSTLEIQRTEQGDSAMYLCASSLTGNTEAFFGQGTRLTVV.

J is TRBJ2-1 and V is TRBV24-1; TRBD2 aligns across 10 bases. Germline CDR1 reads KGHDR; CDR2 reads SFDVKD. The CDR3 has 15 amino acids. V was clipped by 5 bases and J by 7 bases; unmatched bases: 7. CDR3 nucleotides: TGTGCCACCAGTGGTCAGCGGGAGGGCCGGAATGAGCAGTTCTTC. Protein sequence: CATSGQREGRNEQFF.

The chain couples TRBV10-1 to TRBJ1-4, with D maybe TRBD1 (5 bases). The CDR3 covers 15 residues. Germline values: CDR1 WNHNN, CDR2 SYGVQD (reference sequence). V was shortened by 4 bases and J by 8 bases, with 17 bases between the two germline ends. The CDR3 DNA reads TGCGCCAGCAGTGCCACAGGCGGGGATCGGGAAAAACTGTTTTTT. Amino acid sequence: CASSATGGDREKLFF.

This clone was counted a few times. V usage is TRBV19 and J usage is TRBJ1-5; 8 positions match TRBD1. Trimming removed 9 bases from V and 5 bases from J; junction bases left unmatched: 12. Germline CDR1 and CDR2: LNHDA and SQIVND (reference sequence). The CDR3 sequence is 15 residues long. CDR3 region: CASHTMTGVHQPQHF. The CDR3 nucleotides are TGTGCCAGCCACACAATGACAGGGGTCCATCAGCCCCAGCATTTT.

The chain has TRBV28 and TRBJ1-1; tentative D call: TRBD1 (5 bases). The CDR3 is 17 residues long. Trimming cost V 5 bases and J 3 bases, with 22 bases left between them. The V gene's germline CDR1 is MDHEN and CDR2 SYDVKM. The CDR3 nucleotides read TGTGCCAGCAGTCCCCATTGGCAGGGTCGGTTGGACACTGAAGCTTTCTTT. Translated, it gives CASSPHWQGRLDTEAFF.

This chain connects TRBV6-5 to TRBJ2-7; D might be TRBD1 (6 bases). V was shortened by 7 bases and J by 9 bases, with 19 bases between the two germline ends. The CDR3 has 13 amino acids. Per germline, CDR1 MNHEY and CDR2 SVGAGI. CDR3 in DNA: TGTGCCAGCACTAATTTACGGGACAACGTGCAGTACGTC. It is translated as CASTNLRDNVQYV.

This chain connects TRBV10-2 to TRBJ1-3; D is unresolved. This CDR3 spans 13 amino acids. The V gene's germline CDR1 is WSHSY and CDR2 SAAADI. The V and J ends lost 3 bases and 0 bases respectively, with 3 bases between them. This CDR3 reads CASSDSSGNTIYF. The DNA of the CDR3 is TGCGCCAGCAGTGACAGCTCTGGAAACACCATATATTTT.